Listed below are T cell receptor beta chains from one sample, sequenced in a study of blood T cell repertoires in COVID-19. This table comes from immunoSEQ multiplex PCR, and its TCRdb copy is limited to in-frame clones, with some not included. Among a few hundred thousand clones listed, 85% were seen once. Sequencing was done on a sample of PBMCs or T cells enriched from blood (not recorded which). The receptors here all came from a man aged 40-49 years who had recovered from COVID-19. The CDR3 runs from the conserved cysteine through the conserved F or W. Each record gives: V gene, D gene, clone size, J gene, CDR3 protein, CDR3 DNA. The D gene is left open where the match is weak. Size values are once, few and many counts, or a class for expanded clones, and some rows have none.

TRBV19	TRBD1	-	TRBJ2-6	CASKTGGVGANVLTF	TGTGCCTCCAAGACAGGGGGCGTTGGGGCCAACGTCCTGACTTTC
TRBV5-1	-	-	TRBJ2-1	CASTEEGANEQFF	TGCGCCAGCACCGAGGAGGGAGCCAATGAGCAGTTCTTC
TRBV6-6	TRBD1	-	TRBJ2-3	CASSYTPTGPDTQYF	TGTGCCAGCAGTTACACTCCGACAGGGCCAGATACGCAGTATTTT
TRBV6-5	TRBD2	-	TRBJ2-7	CASSYSLAVTYEQYF	TGTGCCAGCAGTTACTCCCTAGCGGTGACCTACGAGCAGTACTTC
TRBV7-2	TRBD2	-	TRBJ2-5	CASSYGLAGETQYF	TGTGCCAGCAGCTACGGACTAGCGGGAGAGACCCAGTACTTC
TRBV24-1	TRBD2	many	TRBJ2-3	CATSDAGAVTQYF	TGTGCCACCAGTGACGCGGGAGCCGTTACGCAGTATTTT
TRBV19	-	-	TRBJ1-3	CASMISNSGNTIYF	TGTGCCAGTATGATCAGTAACTCTGGAAACACCATATATTTT
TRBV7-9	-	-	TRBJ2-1	CASSLSDLAANYNEQFF	TGTGCCAGCAGCTTATCAGATTTGGCGGCGAACTACAATGAGCAGTTCTTC
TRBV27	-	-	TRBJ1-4	CASSLIGTLSNEKLFF	TGTGCCAGCAGTTTAATTGGGACTCTAAGTAATGAAAAACTGTTTTTT
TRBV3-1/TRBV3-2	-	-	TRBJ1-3	CASTPLFRGNTIYF	TGTGCCAGCACCCCCCTCTTCCGGGGAAACACCATATATTTT
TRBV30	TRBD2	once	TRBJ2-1	CAWYRVESGRENEQFF	TGTGCCTGGTACCGGGTGGAAAGCGGGAGGGAGAATGAGCAGTTCTTC
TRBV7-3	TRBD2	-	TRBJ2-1	CASSLELLAGRNEQFF	TGTGCCAGCAGCTTAGAATTGCTAGCGGGAAGGAATGAGCAGTTCTTC
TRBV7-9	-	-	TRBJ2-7	CASSLVDYEQYF	TGTGCCAGCAGCTTAGTAGACTACGAGCAGTACTTC
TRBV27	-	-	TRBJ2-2	CASSSRVGTGELFF	TGTGCCAGCAGTTCCAGGGTGGGGACCGGGGAGCTGTTTTTT
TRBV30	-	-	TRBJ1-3	CAWSESSGNTIYF	TGTGCCTGGAGTGAGAGCTCTGGAAACACCATATATTTT
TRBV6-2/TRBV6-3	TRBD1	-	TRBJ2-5	CASSPVRRKDRGNETQYF	TGTGCCAGCAGCCCCGTGCGGAGGAAGGACAGGGGAAATGAGACCCAGTACTTC
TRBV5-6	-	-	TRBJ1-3	CASSWGFEDTIYF	TGTGCCAGCAGCTGGGGCTTCGAGGACACCATATATTTT
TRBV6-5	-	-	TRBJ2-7	CASSYGSREDEQYF	TGTGCCAGCAGTTACGGGTCCAGGGAGGACGAGCAGTACTTC